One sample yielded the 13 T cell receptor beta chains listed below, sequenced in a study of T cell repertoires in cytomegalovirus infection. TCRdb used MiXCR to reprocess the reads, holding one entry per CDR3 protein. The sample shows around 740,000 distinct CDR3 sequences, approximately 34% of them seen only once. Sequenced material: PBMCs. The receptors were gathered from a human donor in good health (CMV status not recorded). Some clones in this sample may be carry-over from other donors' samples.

As DNA, the CDR3 is TGTGCCACCAGTGATACTGACCAGGGGTCCAATCAGCCCCAGCATTTT. This codes for CATSDTDQGSNQPQHF. The chain has TRBV24-1 and TRBJ1-5; possibly TRBD1 for D (6 bases). CDR1 is KGHDR and CDR2 is SFDVKD in the germline V gene. The CDR3 spans 16 residues. The V end was cut by 3 bases, the J end by 3 bases, with 14 bases between.

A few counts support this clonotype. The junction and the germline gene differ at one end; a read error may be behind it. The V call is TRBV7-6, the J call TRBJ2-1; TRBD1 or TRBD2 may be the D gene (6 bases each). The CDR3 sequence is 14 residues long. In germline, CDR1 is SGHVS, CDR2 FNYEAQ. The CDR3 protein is CASSLGGQASEQFF. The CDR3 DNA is TGTGCTAGCAGCTTAGGGGGGCAGGCCAGCGAGCAGTTCTTC.

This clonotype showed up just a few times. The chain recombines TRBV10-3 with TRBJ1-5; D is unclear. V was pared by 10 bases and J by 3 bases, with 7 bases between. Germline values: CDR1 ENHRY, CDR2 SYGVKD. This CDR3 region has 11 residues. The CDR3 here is CATGANQPQHF. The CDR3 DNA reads TGTGCCACGGGCGCCAATCAGCCCCAGCATTTT.

This CDR3 reads CASSSGLEGGKYNEQFF. CDR3 DNA sequence: TGCGCCAGCAGCTCCGGGCTAGAGGGAGGCAAATACAATGAGCAGTTCTTC. The chain carries TRBV5-1 and TRBJ2-1; weak D call: TRBD2 (6 bases). Looked up from germline, CDR1 is SGHRS and CDR2 is YFSETQ. V lost 3 bases and J 4 bases, leaving 20 bases between the germline ends. The CDR3 extends over 17 amino acids.

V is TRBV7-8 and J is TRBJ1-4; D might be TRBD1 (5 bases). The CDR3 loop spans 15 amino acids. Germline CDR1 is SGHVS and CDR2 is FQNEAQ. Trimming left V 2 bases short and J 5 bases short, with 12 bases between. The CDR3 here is CASSLRRQLNEKLFF. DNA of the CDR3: TGTGCCAGCAGCTTACGAAGACAGCTCAATGAAAAACTGTTTTTT.

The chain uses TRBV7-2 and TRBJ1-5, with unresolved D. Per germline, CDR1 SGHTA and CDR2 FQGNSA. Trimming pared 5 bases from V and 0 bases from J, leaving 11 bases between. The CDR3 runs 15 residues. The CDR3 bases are TGTGCCAGCAGCCCGACAAGGGATAGCAATCAGCCCCAGCATTTT. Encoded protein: CASSPTRDSNQPQHF.

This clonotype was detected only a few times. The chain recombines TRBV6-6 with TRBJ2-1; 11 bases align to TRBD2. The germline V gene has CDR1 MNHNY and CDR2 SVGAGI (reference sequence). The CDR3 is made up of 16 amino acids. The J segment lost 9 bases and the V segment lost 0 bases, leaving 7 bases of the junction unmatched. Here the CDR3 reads CASSYSSSGGFAEQFF. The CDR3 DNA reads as TGTGCCAGCAGTTACTCCTCTAGCGGGGGGTTCGCTGAGCAGTTCTTC.

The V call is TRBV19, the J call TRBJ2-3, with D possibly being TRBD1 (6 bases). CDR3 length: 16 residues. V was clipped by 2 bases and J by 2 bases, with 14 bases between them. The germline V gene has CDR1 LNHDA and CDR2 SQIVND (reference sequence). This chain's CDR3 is CASSILPGATTDTQYF. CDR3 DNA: TGTGCCAGTAGTATACTTCCAGGGGCAACCACAGATACGCAGTATTTT.

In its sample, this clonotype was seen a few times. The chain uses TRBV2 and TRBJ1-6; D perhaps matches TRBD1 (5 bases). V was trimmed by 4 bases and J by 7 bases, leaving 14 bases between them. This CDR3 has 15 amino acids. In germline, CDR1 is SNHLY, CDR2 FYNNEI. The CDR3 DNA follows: TGTGCCAGCAGTGCGGGACTGGGAGTAAATTCACCCCTCCACTTT. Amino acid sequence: CASSAGLGVNSPLHF.

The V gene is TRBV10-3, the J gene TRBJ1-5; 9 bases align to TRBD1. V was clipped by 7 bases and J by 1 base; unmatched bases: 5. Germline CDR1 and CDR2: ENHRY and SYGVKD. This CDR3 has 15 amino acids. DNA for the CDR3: TGTGCCATCAATAATGGACAGGGGAGCAATCAGCCCCAGCATTTT. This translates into CAINNGQGSNQPQHF.

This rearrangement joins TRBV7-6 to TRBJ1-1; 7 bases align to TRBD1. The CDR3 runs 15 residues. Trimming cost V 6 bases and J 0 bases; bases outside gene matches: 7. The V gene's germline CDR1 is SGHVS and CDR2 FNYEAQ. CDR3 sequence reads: CASRPTGVMNTEAFF. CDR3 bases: TGTGCCAGCAGGCCTACAGGGGTCATGAACACTGAAGCTTTCTTT. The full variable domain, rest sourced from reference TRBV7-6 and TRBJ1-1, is GAGVSQSPRYKVTKRGQDVALRCDPISGHVSLYWYRQALGQGPEFLTYFNYEAQQDKSGLPNDRFSAERPEGSISTLTIQRTEQRDSAMYRCASRPTGVMNTEAFFGQGTRLTVV.

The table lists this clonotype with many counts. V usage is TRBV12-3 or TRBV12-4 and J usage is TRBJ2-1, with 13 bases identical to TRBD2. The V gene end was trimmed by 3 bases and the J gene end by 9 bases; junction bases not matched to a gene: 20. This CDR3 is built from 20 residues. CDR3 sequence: CASSFQGSTGTSGIGGEQFF. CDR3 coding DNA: TGTGCCAGCAGTTTTCAGGGCAGTACCGGGACTAGCGGGATTGGGGGTGAGCAGTTCTTC.

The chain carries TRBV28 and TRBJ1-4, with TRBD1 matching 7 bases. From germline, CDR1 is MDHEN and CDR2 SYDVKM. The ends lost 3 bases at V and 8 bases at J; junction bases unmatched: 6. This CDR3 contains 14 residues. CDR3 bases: TGTGCCAGCAGTTTTTGGGACAGATTGGAAAAACTGTTTTTT. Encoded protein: CASSFWDRLEKLFF.